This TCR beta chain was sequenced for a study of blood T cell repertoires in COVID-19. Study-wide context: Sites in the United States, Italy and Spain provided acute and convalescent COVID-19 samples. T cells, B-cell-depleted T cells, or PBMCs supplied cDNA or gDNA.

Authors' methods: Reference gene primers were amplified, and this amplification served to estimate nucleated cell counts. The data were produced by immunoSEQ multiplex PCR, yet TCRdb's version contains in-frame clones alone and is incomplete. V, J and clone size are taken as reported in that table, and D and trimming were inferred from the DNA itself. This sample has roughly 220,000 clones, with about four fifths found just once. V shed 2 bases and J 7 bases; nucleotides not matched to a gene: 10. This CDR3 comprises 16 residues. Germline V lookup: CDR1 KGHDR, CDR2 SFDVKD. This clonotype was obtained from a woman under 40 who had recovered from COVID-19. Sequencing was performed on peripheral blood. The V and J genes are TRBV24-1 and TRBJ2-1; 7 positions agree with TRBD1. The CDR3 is CATSDSSGTAPNEQFF. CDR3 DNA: TGTGCCACCAGTGATTCATCCGGGACAGCACCGAATGAGCAGTTCTTC.